One sample yielded the 9 T cell receptor beta chains listed below, sequenced in a study of cytomegalovirus exposure and HLA in healthy donors. PCR employed 60 Vbeta and 13 Jbeta primers. Libraries were prepared by immunoSEQ multiplex PCR; TCRdb keeps only in-frame clonotypes and omits some of them. Among around 140,000 clones, over 75% were seen once, and the ten largest hold roughly 2.9%. The specimen sequenced was PBMCs. The receptor set was obtained from a young woman in good health and CMV-seronegative.

This chain connects TRBV5-1 to TRBJ1-4; D is undetermined. Trimming took off 4 bases at V and 4 bases at J, with 11 bases between the two ends. The CDR3 totals 14 residues. Germline V gene data show CDR1 as SGHRS and CDR2 as YFSETQ. The CDR3 nucleotides read TGCGCCAGCAGCCGTCGCGCAAGTAATGAAAAACTGTTTTTT. As protein: CASSRRASNEKLFF.

With regard to this clone: A junction end diverges from the germline sequence, so it may reflect a read error. In DNA, the CDR3 is TGTGCCAGCAGCTTAGCGGTTCAGGGGTTGGTGTTC. It is translated as CASSLAVQGLVF. The V call is TRBV7-9, the J call TRBJ1-2; the D gene is possibly TRBD1 (6 bases). This CDR3 spans 12 amino acids. CDR1 and CDR2 (germline): SEHNR, FQNEAQ (reference sequence). The whole variable domain, remainder taken from reference TRBV7-9 and TRBJ1-2, is DTGVSQNPRHKITKRGQNVTFRCDPISEHNRLYWYRQTLGQGPEFLTYFQNEAQLEKSRLLSDRFSAERPKGSFSTLEIQRTEQGDSAMYLCASSLAVQGLVFGSGTRLTVV.

The chain has TRBV9 and TRBJ2-2, with 8 bases identical to TRBD1. CDR1 and CDR2 (germline): SGDLS, YYNGEE. The CDR3 is made up of 17 amino acids. V shed 2 bases, J shed 6 bases, and the junction held 12 bases outside the gene matches. CDR3 sequence: CASSVTGQGAWSGELFF. The CDR3, as DNA: TGTGCCAGCAGCGTGACAGGCCAGGGGGCTTGGTCCGGGGAGCTGTTTTTT.

Only a few counts were recorded for this clone. The chain carries TRBV5-6 and TRBJ2-1; possible D gene TRBD2, 5 bases. The CDR3 covers 11 residues. Looked up from germline, CDR1 is SGHDT and CDR2 is YYEEEE. Trimming removed 5 bases from V and 9 bases from J, with 9 bases in between. CDR3 in amino acids: CASRRVGEQFF. DNA for the CDR3: TGTGCCAGCAGGAGGGTGGGTGAGCAGTTCTTC.

This chain links TRBV29-1 with TRBJ2-7, with 10 positions matching TRBD2. The V segment lost 4 bases and the J segment 1 base; nucleotides outside the gene matches: 10. Germline V CDR1 and CDR2: SQVTM, ANQGSEA. This CDR3 has 16 residues. The CDR3 DNA follows: TGCAGCGTTGTCAGTCCTAGCGGGAGTTCATCCTACGAGCAGTACTTC. Amino acids: CSVVSPSGSSSYEQYF.

This chain connects TRBV14 to TRBJ1-1; 7 bases map to TRBD1. CDR1 and CDR2 from the germline V gene are SGHDN and FVKESK. This CDR3 has 13 amino acids. J was trimmed by 5 bases and V by 3 bases; bases with no gene match: 3. In DNA form, the CDR3 reads TGTGCCAGCAGCCACAGGGGGTATACTGAAGCTTTCTTT. Residues: CASSHRGYTEAFF.

The chain employs TRBV19 and TRBJ2-6; 9 bases are a match to TRBD1. The CDR3 spans 17 residues. V trimming: 5 bases; J trimming: 0 bases; junction bases outside the gene matches: 5. Germline assignment: CDR1 LNHDA and CDR2 SQIVND (reference sequence). The CDR3 bases are TGTGCCAGTAGTGTACAGGGGGCTGGCTCTGGGGCCAACGTCCTGACTTTC. This codes for CASSVQGAGSGANVLTF.

The chain is built from TRBV29-1 and TRBJ2-1; D is perhaps TRBD1 (6 bases). Trimming removed 5 bases from V and 10 bases from J, with 15 bases in between. The CDR3 consists of 12 residues. The germline V gene encodes CDR1 SQVTM and CDR2 ANQGSEA. CDR3 amino acids: CSVPLGAVEQFF. CDR3 bases: TGCAGCGTTCCCTTGGGGGCTGTAGAGCAGTTCTTC.

V gene TRBV7-9 combines with J gene TRBJ1-1; 9 bases are shared with TRBD1. J was trimmed by 4 bases and V by 3 bases; bases with no gene match: 6. The CDR3 is 15 residues long. Germline CDR1 SEHNR, CDR2 FQNEAQ (reference sequence). The CDR3 bases are TGTGCCAGCAGCTTTGGGACAGGGAGTGGCACTGAAGCTTTCTTT. Its protein product is CASSFGTGSGTEAFF. The full variable domain, with the rest looked up from reference TRBV7-9 and TRBJ1-1, is DTGVSQNPRHKITKRGQNVTFRCDPISEHNRLYWYRQTLGQGPEFLTYFQNEAQLEKSRLLSDRFSAERPKGSFSTLEIQRTEQGDSAMYLCASSFGTGSGTEAFFGQGTRLTVV.